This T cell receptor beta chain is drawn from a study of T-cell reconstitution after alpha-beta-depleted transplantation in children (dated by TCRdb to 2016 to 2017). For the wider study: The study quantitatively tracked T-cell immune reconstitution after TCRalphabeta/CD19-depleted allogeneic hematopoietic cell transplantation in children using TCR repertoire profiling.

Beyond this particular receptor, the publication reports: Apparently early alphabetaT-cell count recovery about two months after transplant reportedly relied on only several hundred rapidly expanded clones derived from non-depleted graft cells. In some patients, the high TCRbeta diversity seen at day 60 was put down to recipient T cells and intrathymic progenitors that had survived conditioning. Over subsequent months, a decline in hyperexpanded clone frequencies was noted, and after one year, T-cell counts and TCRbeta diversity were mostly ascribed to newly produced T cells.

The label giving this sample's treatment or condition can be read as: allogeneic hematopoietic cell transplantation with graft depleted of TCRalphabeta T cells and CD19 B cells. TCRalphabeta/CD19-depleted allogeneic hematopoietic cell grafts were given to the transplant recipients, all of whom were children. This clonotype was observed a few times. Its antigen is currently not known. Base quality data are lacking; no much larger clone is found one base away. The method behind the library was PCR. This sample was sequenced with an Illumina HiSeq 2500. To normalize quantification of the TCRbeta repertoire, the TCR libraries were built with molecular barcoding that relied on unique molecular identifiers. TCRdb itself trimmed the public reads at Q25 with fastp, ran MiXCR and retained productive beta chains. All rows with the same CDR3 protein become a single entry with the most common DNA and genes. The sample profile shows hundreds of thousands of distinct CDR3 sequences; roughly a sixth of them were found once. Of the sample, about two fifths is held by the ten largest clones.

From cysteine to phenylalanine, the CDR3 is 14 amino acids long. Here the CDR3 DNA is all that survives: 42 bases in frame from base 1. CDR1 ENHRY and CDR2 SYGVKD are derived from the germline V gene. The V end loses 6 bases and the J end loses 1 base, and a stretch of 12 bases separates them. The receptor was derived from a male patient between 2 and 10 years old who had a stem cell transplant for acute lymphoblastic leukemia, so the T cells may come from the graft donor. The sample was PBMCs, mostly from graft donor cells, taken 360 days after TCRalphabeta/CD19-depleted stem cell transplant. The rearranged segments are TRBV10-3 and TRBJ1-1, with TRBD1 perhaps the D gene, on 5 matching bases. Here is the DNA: TGTGCCATCAGCGAGACAGAGCCGAACACTGAAGCTTTCTTT. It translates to CAISETEPNTEAFF.